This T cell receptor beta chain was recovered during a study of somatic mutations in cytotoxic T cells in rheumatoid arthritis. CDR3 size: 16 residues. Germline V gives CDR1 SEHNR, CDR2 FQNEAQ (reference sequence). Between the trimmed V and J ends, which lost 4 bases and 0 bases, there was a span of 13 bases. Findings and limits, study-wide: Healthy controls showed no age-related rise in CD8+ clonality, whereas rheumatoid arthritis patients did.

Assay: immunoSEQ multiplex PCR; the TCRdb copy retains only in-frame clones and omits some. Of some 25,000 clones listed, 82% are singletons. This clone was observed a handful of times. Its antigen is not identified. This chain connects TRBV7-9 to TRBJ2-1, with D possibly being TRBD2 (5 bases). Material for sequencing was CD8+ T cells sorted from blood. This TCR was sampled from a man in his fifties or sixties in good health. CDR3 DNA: TGTGCCAGCAGCTCCAGCTCGGGGAGCTCCTACAATGAGCAGTTCTTC. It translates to CASSSSSGSSYNEQFF.